A selection of T cell receptor beta chains follows, all from one sample in a study of cytomegalovirus exposure and HLA in healthy donors. Using immunoSEQ multiplex PCR, the repertoire was profiled, and TCRdb retains in-frame clones only, with some absent. The sample lists 150,000 to 200,000 clones, 70% to 80% occurring once. Sequenced sample: PBMCs. These receptors were obtained from a woman in her 40s in good health and CMV-seronegative. Both conserved end residues are part of each CDR3. D genes are given only for firm matches. The listing skips clone size in some rows; elsewhere it reads once, few, many or a size class.

>TRBD1|TRBJ2-7|NA|TRBV7-9
CASSFPIGRGLREQYF
TGTGCCAGCAGCTTTCCAATCGGCAGGGGGCTGCGCGAGCAGTACTTC
>NA|TRBJ2-5|NA|TRBV11-2
CASSRVAGPAVKTQYF
TGTGCCAGCAGCCGGGTTGCAGGGCCCGCGGTAAAGACCCAGTACTTC
>NA|TRBJ1-2|NA|TRBV29-1
CSVEDRQGMMVGYTF
TGCAGCGTTGAAGATCGGCAGGGGATGATGGTAGGCTACACCTTC
>TRBD1|TRBJ1-1|NA|TRBV18
CASSPSLNPGQLNTEAFF
TGTGCCAGCTCACCGAGCCTTAATCCGGGACAGCTCAACACTGAAGCTTTCTTT
>NA|TRBJ1-5|NA|TRBV19
CASNVGPLYSNQPQHF
TGTGCCAGCAACGTTGGCCCTCTGTATAGCAATCAGCCCCAGCATTTT
>TRBD1|TRBJ1-2|once|TRBV7-9
CASSLHSTGDGYTF
TGTGCCAGCAGCCTCCACTCGACAGGGGACGGCTACACCTTC
>TRBD1|TRBJ2-7|NA|TRBV7-2
CASSLETGLDEQYF
TGTGCCAGCAGCTTAGAGACAGGGCTGGACGAGCAGTACTTC
>NA|TRBJ1-3|NA|TRBV6-1
CASTTDIGPGNTIYF
TGTGCCAGCACCACCGACATTGGGCCAGGAAACACCATATATTTT
>NA|TRBJ1-5|NA|TRBV2
CASSGGHSRNQPQHF
TGTGCCAGCAGTGGGGGACATTCGCGCAATCAGCCCCAGCATTTT
>NA|TRBJ1-5|NA|TRBV18
CASSLTTGVNQPQHF
TGTGCCAGCTCACTAACAACCGGGGTCAATCAGCCCCAGCATTTT
>NA|TRBJ2-4|NA|TRBV28
CASYGTKNIQYF
TGTGCCAGCTACGGGACCAAAAACATTCAGTACTTC
>NA|TRBJ1-2|NA|TRBV4-1
CASSQDPYGYTF
TGCGCCAGCAGCCAAGACCCGTATGGCTACACCTTC
>TRBD1|TRBJ2-7|NA|TRBV19
CASRDRGSSYEQYF
TGTGCCAGTAGAGACAGGGGCAGCTCCTACGAGCAGTACTTC
>NA|TRBJ2-3|NA|TRBV18
CASSLQEGTQYF
TGTGCCAGCTCATTGCAGGAGGGGACGCAGTATTTT
>NA|TRBJ1-1|NA|TRBV29-1
CSVEGLQGRGNTEAFF
TGCAGCGTTGAAGGTTTACAGGGTCGGGGGAACACTGAAGCTTTCTTT
>NA|TRBJ2-7|NA|TRBV10-3
CAIAPFRGFAYEQYF
TGTGCCATCGCCCCCTTCAGGGGTTTCGCCTACGAGCAGTACTTC
>NA|TRBJ2-1|NA|TRBV7-8
CASSFGAYNEQFF
TGTGCCAGCAGCTTCGGGGCCTACAATGAGCAGTTCTTC
>TRBD1|TRBJ2-7|few|TRBV27
CASSSRQGYEQYF
TGTGCCAGCAGTTCCCGACAGGGCTACGAGCAGTACTTC
>NA|TRBJ2-7|NA|TRBV27
CASSLSTTGLYEQYF
TGTGCCAGCAGTTTATCGACGACTGGGTTGTACGAGCAGTACTTC
>NA|TRBJ2-7|NA|TRBV15
CATSRWPPFGSSYEQYF
TGTGCCACCAGCAGATGGCCCCCTTTCGGGAGCTCCTACGAGCAGTACTTC
>NA|TRBJ2-7|NA|TRBV2
CASRDRYYEQYF
TGTGCCAGCAGGGACAGATACTACGAGCAGTACTTC
>TRBD2|TRBJ2-2|NA|TRBV7-3
CASSTIAGTNTGELFF
TGTGCCAGCAGCACTATAGCGGGGACTAACACCGGGGAGCTGTTTTTT
>TRBD1|TRBJ1-5|NA|TRBV9
CASSPGTGIGNQPQHF
TGTGCCAGCAGCCCCGGGACAGGGATTGGCAATCAGCCCCAGCATTTT
>TRBD1|TRBJ2-7|NA|TRBV5-1
CASSLETGQTYEQYF
TGCGCCAGCAGCTTGGAGACAGGGCAAACCTACGAGCAGTACTTC
>TRBD1|TRBJ1-4|NA|TRBV7-2
CASSFDRGNEKLFF
TGTGCCAGCAGCTTCGACAGGGGGAATGAAAAACTGTTTTTT
>NA|TRBJ1-4|NA|TRBV5-1
CASSSQGFTNEKLFF
TGCGCCAGCAGCTCGCAGGGTTTCACTAATGAAAAACTGTTTTTT
>TRBD1|TRBJ2-7|NA|TRBV5-1
CASSLVQGAYEQYF
TGCGCCAGCAGCTTGGTTCAGGGGGCATACGAGCAGTACTTC
>TRBD1|TRBJ1-5|NA|TRBV6-6
CASSWTGDQPQHF
TGTGCCAGCAGTTGGACAGGGGATCAGCCCCAGCATTTT
>NA|TRBJ2-1|NA|TRBV11-2
CASSLAVNEQFF
TGTGCCAGCAGCTTAGCAGTCAATGAGCAGTTCTTC
>TRBD1|TRBJ1-2|NA|TRBV6-1
CASDRDRPNYGYTF
TGTGCCAGCGATAGGGACAGACCTAACTATGGCTACACCTTC
>TRBD1|TRBJ1-1|NA|TRBV27
CASTRQGLNTEAFF
TGTGCCAGCACTCGACAGGGCTTGAACACTGAAGCTTTCTTT
>TRBD1|TRBJ2-3|NA|TRBV6-1
CASSPTGASTDTQYF
TGTGCCAGCAGTCCGACAGGGGCTAGCACAGATACGCAGTATTTT
>NA|TRBJ2-7|NA|TRBV6-5
CASSYLGLYEQYF
TGTGCCAGCAGTTACCTGGGACTTTACGAGCAGTACTTC
>NA|TRBJ2-3|NA|TRBV12-2
CASRVGGASDTQYF
TGTGCAAGTCGCGTCGGGGGGGCCTCAGATACGCAGTATTTT
>NA|TRBJ1-1|NA|TRBV25-1
CASSEFIRGVFF
TGTGCCAGCAGTGAATTTATCCGAGGAGTTTTCTTT
>TRBD2|TRBJ2-5|NA|TRBV7-2
CASSPGTSGALQETQYF
TGTGCCAGCAGCCCCGGGACTAGCGGGGCCCTCCAAGAGACCCAGTACTTC
>NA|TRBJ2-1|NA|TRBV6-6
CASSYVGRFEQFF
TGTGCCAGCAGTTACGTGGGGCGCTTTGAGCAGTTCTTC
>TRBD2|TRBJ2-2|NA|TRBV7-2
CASRLFVAGVTGELFF
TGTGCCAGCAGGTTGTTTGTAGCGGGGGTTACCGGGGAGCTGTTTTTT
>NA|TRBJ2-7|NA|TRBV28
CASSLFGSPYEQYF
TGTGCCAGCAGCCTTTTCGGGAGCCCCTACGAGCAGTACTTC
>NA|TRBJ1-1|few|TRBV6-4
CASSDPWAGDTEAFF
TGTGCCAGCAGTGACCCTTGGGCAGGGGACACTGAAGCTTTCTTT
>NA|TRBJ2-3|NA|TRBV28
CASRDNSDTQYF
TGTGCCAGCAGGGATAACAGTGATACGCAGTATTTT
>TRBD2|TRBJ2-7|NA|TRBV5-4
CASSFQGSGRASYEQYF
TGTGCCAGCAGCTTTCAGGGGAGCGGGAGGGCGTCCTACGAGCAGTACTTC
>TRBD1|TRBJ2-3|once|TRBV7-8
CASSSYGQGGTDTQYF
TGTGCCAGCAGCTCCTATGGACAGGGGGGCACAGATACGCAGTATTTT
>TRBD2|TRBJ2-3|NA|TRBV2
CASSTSTSGGPTDTQYF
TGTGCCAGCAGTACCTCGACTAGCGGGGGGCCCACAGATACGCAGTATTTT
>NA|TRBJ1-6|NA|TRBV30
CAWTGQANSPLHF
TGTGCCTGGACCGGACAAGCCAATTCACCCCTCCACTTT
>NA|TRBJ1-2|once|TRBV2
CARKQTGSDYGYTF
TGTGCCAGAAAACAGACAGGATCTGACTATGGCTACACCTTC
>TRBD1|TRBJ2-5|NA|TRBV30
CAWSHWGQKETQYF
TGTGCCTGGAGCCACTGGGGACAGAAAGAGACCCAGTACTTC
>NA|TRBJ1-1|few|TRBV7-2
CASSLGQLNTEAFF
TGTGCCAGCAGCTTAGGACAGTTGAACACTGAAGCTTTCTTT
>TRBD1|TRBJ1-2|once|TRBV10-1
CASSPGQGDYGYTF
TGCGCCAGCAGCCCGGGACAGGGTGACTATGGCTACACCTTC
>NA|TRBJ1-1|NA|TRBV5-3
CARSLGAMDTEAFF
TGTGCCAGAAGCTTGGGGGCTATGGACACTGAAGCTTTCTTT
>NA|TRBJ1-2|NA|TRBV5-6
CASSHLSLGGFYGYTF
TGTGCCAGCAGCCATCTAAGCCTAGGTGGGTTCTATGGCTACACCTTC
>NA|TRBJ2-7|NA|TRBV5-1
CASSLRVGEAYEQYF
TGCGCCAGCAGCTTGAGGGTCGGGGAGGCCTACGAGCAGTACTTC
>TRBD2|TRBJ2-3|NA|TRBV9
CASSVGPRLAPDTQYF
TGTGCCAGCAGCGTAGGCCCCAGACTAGCCCCAGATACGCAGTATTTT
>NA|TRBJ2-7|few|TRBV7-9
CASSSINSRVYEQYF
TGTGCCAGCAGTTCCATTAATTCCAGGGTTTACGAGCAGTACTTC
>NA|TRBJ1-3|NA|TRBV28
CASSSQALGNTIYF
TGTGCCAGCAGTAGTCAAGCTCTGGGAAACACCATATATTTT
>TRBD2|TRBJ2-5|once|TRBV19
CASGSLGLAGTQYF
TGTGCCAGTGGGAGTCTCGGACTAGCGGGAACCCAGTACTTC
>TRBD2|TRBJ2-1|NA|TRBV19
CASSIGSGGYNEQFF
TGTGCCAGTAGTATAGGTAGCGGGGGTTACAATGAGCAGTTCTTC
>NA|TRBJ2-5|NA|TRBV6-1
CASSDWGSQETQYF
TGTGCCAGCAGTGATTGGGGCTCCCAAGAGACCCAGTACTTC
>TRBD1|TRBJ1-2|NA|TRBV6-5
CASSLRDSVNYGYTF
TGTGCCAGCAGTCTCCGGGACAGCGTTAACTATGGCTACACCTTC
>TRBD1|TRBJ1-6|NA|TRBV2
CASSLDRGYNSPLHF
TGTGCCAGCAGCCTGGACAGGGGTTACAATTCACCCCTCCACTTT